The rows below give T cell receptor beta chains drawn from one sample of a study of CD4 T cells in relation to SARS-CoV-2 and coronaviruses. Their antigens are not known. Clones were sequenced by immunoSEQ multiplex PCR, and TCRdb holds only the in-frame ones, with some missing. The table includes about 24,000 clones, 65% to 80% detected once. Sample: CD4+ T cells from PBMCs, cultured in vitro. These receptors came from a human donor in good health. The CDR3 runs from the conserved cysteine through the conserved F or W. Each record gives: D gene, V gene, CDR3 length, J gene, CDR3 protein. A D gene is named only where the DNA matches it firmly.

>TRBD1|TRBV4-1|16|TRBJ1-5
CASSQAGRGSNQPQHF
>TRBD1|TRBV4-2|16|TRBJ1-5
CASSQDMTGGWQPQHF
>.|TRBV2|13|TRBJ2-2
CASSGRGAGELFF
>.|TRBV15|13|TRBJ2-3
CATSRHSTDTQYF
>TRBD2|TRBV28|15|TRBJ2-5
CASSLTSGRLETQYF
>.|TRBV29-1|11|TRBJ1-1
CSGGQNTEAFF
>TRBD2|TRBV7-9|18|TRBJ2-2
CASSWGLAGEMGTGELFF
>TRBD1|TRBV5-1|15|TRBJ2-7
CASSLILGQGGEQYF
>.|TRBV29-1|13|TRBJ2-3
CSVSKTSTDTQYF
>.|TRBV9|16|TRBJ2-1
CASSPRGSGSYNEQFF
>TRBD1|TRBV10-2|15|TRBJ1-5
CASSASQGARQPQHF
>.|TRBV5-1|14|TRBJ2-3
CASSLGGYTDTQYF
>.|TRBV6-1|15|TRBJ2-1
CASSEELSSYNEQFF
>.|TRBV5-4|15|TRBJ2-1
CASSLGESGGDEQFF
>.|TRBV6-5|14|TRBJ1-1
CASSTRVGNTEAFF
>.|TRBV6-1|15|TRBJ2-7
CASSEYPGSMYEQYF
>TRBD1|TRBV3-1/TRBV3-2|17|TRBJ1-3
CASSQGTGGAGGNTIYF
>.|TRBV6-5|15|TRBJ2-2
CASSYGVVRAGELFF
>.|TRBV18|13|TRBJ1-1
CASSTGQNTEAFF
>TRBD1|TRBV24-1|13|TRBJ1-1
CATVARGATEAFF
>TRBD2|TRBV12-3/TRBV12-4|13|TRBJ2-7
CASSLRGGDEQYF
>.|TRBV30|16|TRBJ2-7
CAWSVLGGATSYEQYF
>.|TRBV19|13|TRBJ2-3
CASSIVGADTQYF
>TRBD1|TRBV24-1|13|TRBJ2-5
CATSDRGSGTQYF
>TRBD1|TRBV5-1|16|TRBJ1-2
CASSLDTGGVNYGYTF
>.|TRBV19|14|TRBJ1-2
CASSIPRPIDGYTF
>.|TRBV4-1|13|TRBJ1-2
CASSQDNRDGYTF
>.|TRBV18|15|TRBJ2-5
CASSQNSLVLETQYF
>.|TRBV5-5|14|TRBJ2-7
CASSLVGNSYEQYF
>TRBD1|TRBV6-5|14|TRBJ2-7
CASLGQGNSYEQYF
>.|TRBV5-1|15|TRBJ2-2
CASTRQPSNTGELFF
>TRBD2|TRBV10-2|16|TRBJ2-1
CASGESGRGVYNEQFF
>.|TRBV19|13|TRBJ2-5
CASSIPQQETQYF
>.|TRBV3-1/TRBV3-2|13|TRBJ2-5
CASSQRNQETQYF
>TRBD1|TRBV9|14|TRBJ2-5
CASSGRDSQETQYF
>TRBD2|TRBV4-2|15|TRBJ2-7
CASSQDLAVAYEQYF
>TRBD2|TRBV3-1/TRBV3-2|18|TRBJ2-1
CASSQDWGSGRGYNEQFF
>TRBD2|TRBV5-1|17|TRBJ2-7
CASSFGALAGGLYEQYF
>TRBD1|TRBV3-1/TRBV3-2|14|TRBJ2-2
CASSLQGAAGELFF
>TRBD1|TRBV30|16|TRBJ1-6
CAWSPPQGGVWSPLHF
>TRBD1|TRBV27|16|TRBJ2-1
CASKKDRDKHYNEQFF
>.|TRBV30|11|TRBJ2-1
CAWSVRNEQFF
>TRBD1|TRBV6-5|13|TRBJ1-6
CASSRQGNSPLHF
>.|TRBV6-5|15|TRBJ1-1
CASSYQRGVGTEAFF
>.|TRBV5-1|15|TRBJ2-3
CASSLGGAGEDTQYF
>.|TRBV5-4|14|TRBJ1-4
CASSFGLRNEKLFF
>.|TRBV25-1|14|TRBJ1-1
CASSESPQITEAFF
>.|TRBV6-6|15|TRBJ2-5
CASSYSEILKETQYF
>.|TRBV6-6|16|TRBJ1-1
CASSYSKGLGDTEAFF
>TRBD2|TRBV28|14|TRBJ2-7
CASSRAGFVYEQYF
>.|TRBV5-1|13|TRBJ2-2
CASSRPGTGELFF
>.|TRBV27|14|TRBJ1-6
CASSRWDGYSPLHF
>.|TRBV27|13|TRBJ1-6
CASSLQGNSPLHF